This T cell receptor (beta chain) was sequenced during a study of T cell repertoires in cytomegalovirus infection. Looking at the study overall: TCR beta signatures that were public indicated CMV infection and matching HLA type.

General observations from the study: The ex vivo response was dominated by HLA-C-restricted CMV-specific TCR beta clonotypes. Summed frequency of public TCR beta families distinguished CMV carriers with the relevant HLA.

Trimming cost V 0 bases and J 4 bases, with 7 bases left between them. The CDR3 contains 14 residues. Per the germline V gene, CDR1 is SQVTM and CDR2 is ANQGSEA. This clonotype was counted a few times. Its antigen remains unknown. MiXCR, run by TCRdb on the reads, gives a single entry per CDR3 protein. The repertoire includes some 700,000 distinct CDR3 sequences, around 30% of them detected once, and approximately 18% sits in the top ten. The sequence was collected from a human donor in good health (CMV status not recorded). Some clones in this sample may be carry-over from other donors' samples. Sequencing was performed on cultured PBMCs, taken from culture after CMV antigen stimulation. The rearrangement uses TRBV29-1 and TRBJ2-6; D call uncertain. Here the CDR3 reads CSVEEQTGANVLTF. The CDR3 DNA reads as TGCAGCGTTGAAGAACAAACCGGGGCCAACGTCCTGACTTTC.